These 2 T cell receptor beta chains share one sample of origin, sequenced in a study of response to subunit inactivated influenza vaccine. Each CDR3 protein gets one entry after TCRdb re-called the RT-PCR reads with MiXCR. The sample has a few hundred thousand distinct CDR3 sequences, approximately 11% seen once; the top ten hold roughly 12%. The specimen was PBMCs from blood, collected more than 35 days after vaccination. These receptors originate from a man aged 50 to 59 who received an inactivated influenza vaccine.

This clonotype was counted only a few times. The genes are TRBV4-2 and TRBJ2-1; 11 positions match TRBD1. In germline, CDR1 is LGHNA, CDR2 YNFKEQ. V gave up 1 base and J gave up 8 bases; unmatched junction bases: 10. The CDR3 is 17 amino acids. The CDR3 loop is CASSQGTGTGGVDEQFF. CDR3 coding DNA: TGTGCCAGCAGCCAAGGAACCGGGACAGGGGGAGTCGATGAGCAGTTCTTC.

V is TRBV20-1 and J is TRBJ2-7; D is unresolved. CDR1 and CDR2 from the germline V gene are DFQATT and SNEGSKA (reference sequence). Trimming stripped 3 bases from V and 7 bases from J, with 7 bases between. This CDR3 has 10 amino acids. DNA for the CDR3: TGCAGTGCTAGCCTCCGGGAGCAGTACTTC. Its protein product is CSASLREQYF.